These 6 T cell receptor beta chains came from one sample sequenced in a study of cytomegalovirus exposure and HLA in healthy donors. 60 Vbeta and 13 Jbeta primers were used in PCR. The repertoire was sequenced with immunoSEQ multiplex PCR; TCRdb's copy has only in-frame clones and lacks some. This sample's table reports under 75,000 clones. The sample was PBMCs. The source of these receptors is a female donor in good health and CMV-seropositive.

The chain couples TRBV7-9 to TRBJ1-4, with unresolved D. The CDR3 extends over 16 amino acids. Trimming shortened V by 0 bases and J by 0 bases, and 8 bases separated the two germline ends. Germline V gives CDR1 SEHNR, CDR2 FQNEAQ (reference sequence). CDR3 loop: CASSLAPSPTNEKLFF. The CDR3 DNA reads as TGTGCCAGCAGCTTAGCTCCATCCCCAACTAATGAAAAACTGTTTTTT. Looking up the rest from reference TRBV7-9 and TRBJ1-4 gives the full variable domain: DTGVSQNPRHKITKRGQNVTFRCDPISEHNRLYWYRQTLGQGPEFLTYFQNEAQLEKSRLLSDRFSAERPKGSFSTLEIQRTEQGDSAMYLCASSLAPSPTNEKLFFGSGTQLSVL.

This rearrangement joins TRBV19 to TRBJ1-3; D is unresolved. CDR1 and CDR2 from the germline V gene are LNHDA and SQIVND (reference sequence). The CDR3 has 15 residues. V lost 3 bases and J 4 bases, leaving 13 bases between the germline ends. This chain's CDR3 is CASSILWATGNTIYF. CDR3 nucleotides: TGTGCCAGTAGTATCCTCTGGGCCACGGGAAACACCATATATTTT. Drawing the rest from reference TRBV19 and TRBJ1-3, the complete variable domain is DGGITQSPKYLFRKEGQNVTLSCEQNLNHDAMYWYRQDPGQGLRLIYYSQIVNDFQKGDIAEGYSVSREKKESFPLTVTSAQKNPTAFYLCASSILWATGNTIYFGEGSWLTVV.

The V gene is TRBV2, the J gene TRBJ1-1, with D uncertain. This CDR3 comprises 9 residues. V lost 3 bases and J lost 10, with 3 bases in between. The V gene's germline CDR1 is SNHLY and CDR2 FYNNEI. CDR3 bases: TGTGCCAGCAGTGATAGAGCTTTCTTT. It translates to CASSDRAFF.

The chain links TRBV18 to TRBJ1-3; the match to TRBD1 covers 7 bases. CDR3 size: 18 residues. V was clipped by 3 bases and J by 0 bases; unmatched bases: 11. Looked up from germline, CDR1 is KGHSH and CDR2 is LQKENI. This CDR3 reads CASSPLPPQGSSGNTIYF. DNA for the CDR3: TGTGCCAGCTCACCCCTACCTCCACAGGGGAGCTCTGGAAACACCATATATTTT.

The V call is TRBV19, the J call TRBJ2-3; D might be TRBD2 (5 bases). The CDR3 runs to 13 residues. The germline V gene has CDR1 LNHDA and CDR2 SQIVND (reference sequence). Trimming cost V 7 bases and J 4 bases, with 12 bases left between them. CDR3 protein: CASTPLGADTQYF. As DNA, the CDR3 is TGTGCCAGTACCCCCCTCGGGGCAGATACGCAGTATTTT.

The chain uses TRBV28 and TRBJ2-7, with 7 bases lining up with TRBD1. Germline CDR1 reads MDHEN; CDR2 reads SYDVKM. The CDR3 consists of 14 residues. V gave up 3 bases and J gave up 5 bases; unmatched junction bases: 7. The CDR3 loop is CASSLRGQGDEQYF. CDR3 coding DNA: TGTGCCAGCAGTTTGAGGGGGCAGGGGGACGAGCAGTACTTC. The full variable domain, with the rest looked up from reference TRBV28 and TRBJ2-7, is DVKVTQSSRYLVKRTGEKVFLECVQDMDHENMFWYRQDPGLGLRLIYFSYDVKMKEKGDIPEGYSVSREKKERFSLILESASTNQTSMYLCASSLRGQGDEQYFGPGTRLTVT.